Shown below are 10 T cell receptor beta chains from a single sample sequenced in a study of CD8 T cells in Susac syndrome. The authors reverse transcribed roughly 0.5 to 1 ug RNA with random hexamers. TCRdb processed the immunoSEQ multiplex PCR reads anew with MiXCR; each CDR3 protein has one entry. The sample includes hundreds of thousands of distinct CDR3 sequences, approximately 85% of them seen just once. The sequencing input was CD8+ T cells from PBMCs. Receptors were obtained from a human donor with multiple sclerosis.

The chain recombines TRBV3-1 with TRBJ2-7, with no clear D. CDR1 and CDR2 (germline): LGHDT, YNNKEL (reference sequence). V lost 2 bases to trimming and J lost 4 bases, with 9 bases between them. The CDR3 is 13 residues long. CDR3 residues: CASSQSSAYEQYF. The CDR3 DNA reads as TGTGCCAGCAGCCAATCTTCAGCATACGAGCAGTACTTC.

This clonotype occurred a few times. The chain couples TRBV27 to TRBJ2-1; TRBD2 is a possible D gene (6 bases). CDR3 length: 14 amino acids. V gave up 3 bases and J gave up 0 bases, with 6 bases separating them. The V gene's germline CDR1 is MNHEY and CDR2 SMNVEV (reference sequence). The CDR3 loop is CASSFGSSYNEQFF. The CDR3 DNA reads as TGTGCCAGCAGTTTCGGGAGCTCCTACAATGAGCAGTTCTTC.

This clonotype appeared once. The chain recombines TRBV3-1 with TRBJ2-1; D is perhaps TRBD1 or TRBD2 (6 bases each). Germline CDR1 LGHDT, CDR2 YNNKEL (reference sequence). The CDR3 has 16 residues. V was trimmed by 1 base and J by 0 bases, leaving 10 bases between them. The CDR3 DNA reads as TGTGCCAGCAGCCAAGTAGGGGGGAGCTCCTACAATGAGCAGTTCTTC. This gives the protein CASSQVGGSSYNEQFF.

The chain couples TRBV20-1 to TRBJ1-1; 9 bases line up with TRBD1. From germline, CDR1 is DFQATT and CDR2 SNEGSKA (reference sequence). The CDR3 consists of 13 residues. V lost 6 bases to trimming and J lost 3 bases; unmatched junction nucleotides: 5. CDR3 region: CSAPDRGDTEAFF. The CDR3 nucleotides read TGCAGTGCCCCGGACAGGGGAGACACTGAAGCTTTCTTT.

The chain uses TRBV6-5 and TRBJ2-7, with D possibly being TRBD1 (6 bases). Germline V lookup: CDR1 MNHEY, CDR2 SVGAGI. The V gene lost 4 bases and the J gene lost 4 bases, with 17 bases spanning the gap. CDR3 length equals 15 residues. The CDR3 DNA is TGTGCCAGCAGTTCCAGGGGTTTTAACTCGTACGAGCAGTACTTC. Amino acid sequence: CASSSRGFNSYEQYF.

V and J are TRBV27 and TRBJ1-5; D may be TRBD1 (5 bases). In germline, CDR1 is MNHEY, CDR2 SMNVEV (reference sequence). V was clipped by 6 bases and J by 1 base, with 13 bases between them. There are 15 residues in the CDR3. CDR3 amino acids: CASSSGGVSNQPQHF. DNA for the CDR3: TGTGCCAGCAGCTCGGGAGGGGTCAGCAATCAGCCCCAGCATTTT.

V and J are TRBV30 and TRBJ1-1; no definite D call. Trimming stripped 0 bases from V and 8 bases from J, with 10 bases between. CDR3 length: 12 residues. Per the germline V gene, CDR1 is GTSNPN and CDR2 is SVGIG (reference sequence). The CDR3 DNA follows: TGTGCCTGGAGTGTACTCGCCCCCGAAGCTTTCTTT. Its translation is CAWSVLAPEAFF.

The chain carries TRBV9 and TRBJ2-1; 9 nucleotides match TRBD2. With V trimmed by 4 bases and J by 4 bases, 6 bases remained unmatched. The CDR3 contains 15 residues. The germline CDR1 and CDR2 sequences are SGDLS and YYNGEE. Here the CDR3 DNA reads TGTGCCAGCAGCTCAGAGGCGGGAGGGTACAATGAGCAGTTCTTC. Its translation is CASSSEAGGYNEQFF.

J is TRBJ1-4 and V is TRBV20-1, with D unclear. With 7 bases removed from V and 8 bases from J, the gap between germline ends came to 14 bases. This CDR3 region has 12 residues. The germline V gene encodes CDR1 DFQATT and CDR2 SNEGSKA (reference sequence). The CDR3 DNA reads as TGCAGTGTCCGGGGTAAAGAAGAAAAACTGTTTTTT. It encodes CSVRGKEEKLFF.

The CDR3 nucleotides read TGTGCCAGCAGCTTAGCCCAGGGTATTGGGGTCTACGAGCAGTACTTC. This gives the protein CASSLAQGIGVYEQYF. The chain is built from TRBV7-8 and TRBJ2-7, with D maybe TRBD1 (5 bases). The CDR3 sequence is 16 residues long. Trimming stripped 0 bases from V and 3 bases from J, with 15 bases between. Germline V gives CDR1 SGHVS, CDR2 FQNEAQ.